This TCR beta chain was found in a study of regulatory T cells in long-lasting Graves disease. Documented time point: newly diagnosed GD, antithyroid drugs for less than 3 months. Construction of the TCR library relied on RNA isolated from PBMCs. Germline CDR1 and CDR2: LNHDA and SQIVND (reference sequence). Trimming cost V 1 base and J 4 bases, with 13 bases left between them. CDR3 length: 15 residues. CDR3-region Arm-PCR and iRepertoire HTBI primers produced the TCR beta libraries. TCRdb recomputed calls from the multiplex PCR reads with MiXCR, one row per CDR3 protein. The sample lists hundreds of thousands of distinct CDR3 sequences; roughly 15% were seen once. The same data also went into a second study, on T cells in Graves' hyperthyroidism and ophthalmopathy.

The receptor's source is a woman younger than 45 with Graves disease. This rearrangement joins TRBV19 to TRBJ1-1, with D unresolved. Sequenced here: peripheral blood mononuclear cells (PBMCs), sampled at new diagnosis, from a patient treated with antithyroid drugs. CDR3 in DNA: TGTGCCAGTAGTATAGGTGGCGTAGAGATCACTGAAGCTTTCTTT. This sequence encodes CASSIGGVEITEAFF.